A selection of T cell receptor beta chains follows, all from one sample in a study of T cell changes during pregnancy in multiple sclerosis. Profiled with immunoSEQ multiplex PCR; TCRdb holds only in-frame clones, not every one. This sample yields 45,000 or so clones, of which 88% are seen a single time; 5.9% belongs to the top ten. Sequenced here: CD8+ T cells from peripheral blood mononuclear cells, sampled after pregnancy. These receptors were taken from a female donor in good health, enrolled as a control in a pregnancy study. Each CDR3 is given with its conserved first and last residue. The D gene is left open where the match is weak. Size is omitted from some rows. Given values are once, few, many or a class for expanded clones.

D	V	J	size	DNA	CDR3
.	TRBV30	TRBJ1-2	.	TGTGCCTCCGAAACAGTCCACGGCTACACCTTC	CASETVHGYTF
TRBD2	TRBV27	TRBJ2-3	.	TGTGCCAGCAGTACAGGAACGGGGGGTTATACGCAGTATTTT	CASSTGTGGYTQYF
.	TRBV11-2	TRBJ2-2	medium-sized	TGTGCCAGTGACAGGTCGAACACCGGGGAGCTGTTTTTT	CASDRSNTGELFF
TRBD2	TRBV27	TRBJ2-7	.	TGTGCCAGCAGTTTAAACGGCGGGAGCCGGGACGAGCAGTACTTC	CASSLNGGSRDEQYF
.	TRBV27	TRBJ1-6	.	TGTGCCAGCAGTCCGGACGGGGATAATTCACCCCTCCACTTT	CASSPDGDNSPLHF
TRBD2	TRBV7-6	TRBJ2-1	.	TGTGCCAGCAGCTTAGGCGGGGGGGCCGGGGTTAGTGAGCAGTTCTTC	CASSLGGGAGVSEQFF
.	TRBV13	TRBJ1-1	.	TGTGCCAGCGCGGGGCAGATGAACACTGAAGCTTTCTTT	CASAGQMNTEAFF
.	TRBV14	TRBJ1-1	once	TGTGCCAGCAGCCAAGATTGGATGACAGATGAAGCTTTCTTT	CASSQDWMTDEAFF
TRBD1	TRBV9	TRBJ1-3	.	TGTGCCAGCAGCGTAGAGGGACAGACTGGAAACACCATATATTTT	CASSVEGQTGNTIYF
.	TRBV4-1	TRBJ2-3	.	TGCGCCAGCAGCCAAGGTAGACGCGCGGCAGATACGCAGTATTTT	CASSQGRRAADTQYF
.	TRBV7-2	TRBJ2-7	few	TGTGCCAGCAGCTTACGAATAGACACAGGGCGTCTGGACTACGAGCAGTACTTC	CASSLRIDTGRLDYEQYF
.	TRBV2	TRBJ2-3	.	TGTGCCAGCCGCCCGACTTACAGGGGAGGAGGCACAGATACGCAGTATTTT	CASRPTYRGGGTDTQYF
.	TRBV7-9	TRBJ2-3	once	TGTGCCAGCAGCTTAGCCCTCCGTAGCACAGATACGCAGTATTTT	CASSLALRSTDTQYF
.	TRBV6-5	TRBJ2-7	.	TGTGCCAGCAGTTACGGGGGGGAGCAGTACTTC	CASSYGGEQYF
TRBD1	TRBV4-3	TRBJ1-2	few	TGCGCCAGCAGCCATGGACAGGACGAGGCCTTC	CASSHGQDEAF
TRBD2	TRBV5-6	TRBJ2-7	.	TGTGCCAGCAGCGCCGGGACTAGCGGCTACGAGCAGTACTTC	CASSAGTSGYEQYF
.	TRBV4-3	TRBJ2-2	.	TGCGCCAGCAGCCAAGGGGGCGTGGTCACCGGGGAGCTGTTTTTT	CASSQGGVVTGELFF
TRBD1	TRBV4-3	TRBJ2-1	.	TGCGCCAGCAGCCAAGGGACAGGGGCCGACAATGAGCAGTTCTTC	CASSQGTGADNEQFF
TRBD1	TRBV10-3	TRBJ2-1	.	TGTGCCATCAGTGCACCCAGGACAGGTTCGGCGCGTGAGCAGTTCTTC	CAISAPRTGSAREQFF